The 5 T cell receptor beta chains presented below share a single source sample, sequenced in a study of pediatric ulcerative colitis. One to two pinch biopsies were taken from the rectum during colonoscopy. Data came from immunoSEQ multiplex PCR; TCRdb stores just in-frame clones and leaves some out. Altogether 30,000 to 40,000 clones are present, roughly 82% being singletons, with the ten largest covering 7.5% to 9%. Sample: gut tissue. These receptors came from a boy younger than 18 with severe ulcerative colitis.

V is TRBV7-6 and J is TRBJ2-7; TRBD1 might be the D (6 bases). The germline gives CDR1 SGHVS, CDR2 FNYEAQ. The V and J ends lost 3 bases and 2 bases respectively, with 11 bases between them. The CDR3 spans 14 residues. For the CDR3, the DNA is TGTGCCAGCAGCTTGACGACAGGTCCCTACGAGCAGTACTTC. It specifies CASSLTTGPYEQYF.

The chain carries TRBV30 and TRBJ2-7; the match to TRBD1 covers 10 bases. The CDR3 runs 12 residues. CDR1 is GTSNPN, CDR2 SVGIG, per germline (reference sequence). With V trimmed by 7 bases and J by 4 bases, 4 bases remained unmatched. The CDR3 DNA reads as TGTGCCTACCGGGACAGGGGATACGAGCAGTACTTC. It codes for CAYRDRGYEQYF.

The CDR3 sequence is CASSEGDRALRAQYF. DNA for the CDR3: TGTGCCAGCAGCGAGGGGGACAGGGCCCTTAGGGCCCAGTACTTC. The rearrangement links TRBV5-6 to TRBJ2-5, with 9 bases fitting TRBD1. Unmatched junction bases numbered 13, after V lost 4 bases and J lost 9 bases. The CDR3 is 15 residues long. Germline lookup yields CDR1 SGHDT and CDR2 YYEEEE.

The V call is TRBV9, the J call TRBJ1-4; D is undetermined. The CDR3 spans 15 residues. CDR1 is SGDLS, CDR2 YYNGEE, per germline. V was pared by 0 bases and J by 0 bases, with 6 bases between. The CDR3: CASSVGISTNEKLFF. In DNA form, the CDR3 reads TGTGCCAGCAGCGTAGGGATTTCAACTAATGAAAAACTGTTTTTT.

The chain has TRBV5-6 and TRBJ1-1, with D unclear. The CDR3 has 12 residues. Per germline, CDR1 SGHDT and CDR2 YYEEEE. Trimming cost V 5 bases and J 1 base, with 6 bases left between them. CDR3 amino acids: CASSKGNTEAFF. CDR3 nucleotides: TGTGCCAGCAGTAAGGGGAACACTGAAGCTTTCTTT.